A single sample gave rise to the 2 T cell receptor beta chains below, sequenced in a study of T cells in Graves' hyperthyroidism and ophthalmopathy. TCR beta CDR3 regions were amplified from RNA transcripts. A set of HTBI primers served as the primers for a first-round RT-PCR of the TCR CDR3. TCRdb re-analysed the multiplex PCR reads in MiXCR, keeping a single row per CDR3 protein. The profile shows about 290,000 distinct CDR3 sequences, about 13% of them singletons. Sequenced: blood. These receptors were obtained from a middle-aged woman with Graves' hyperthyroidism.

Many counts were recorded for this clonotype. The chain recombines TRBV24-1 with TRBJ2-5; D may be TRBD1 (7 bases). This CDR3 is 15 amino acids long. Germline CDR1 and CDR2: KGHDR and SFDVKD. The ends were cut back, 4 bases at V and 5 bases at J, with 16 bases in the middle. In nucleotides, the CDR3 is TGTGCCACCAGTGAAGTCACAGGGGCGGGGGAGACCCAGTACTTC. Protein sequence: CATSEVTGAGETQYF.

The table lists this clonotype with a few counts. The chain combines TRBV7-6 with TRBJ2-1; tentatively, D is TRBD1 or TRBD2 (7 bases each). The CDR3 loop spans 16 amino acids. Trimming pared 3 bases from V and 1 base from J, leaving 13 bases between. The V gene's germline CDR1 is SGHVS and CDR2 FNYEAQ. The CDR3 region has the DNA TGTGCCAGCAGCTTGTCAGGGGGAGGGTCCTACAATGAGCAGTTCTTC. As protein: CASSLSGGGSYNEQFF.